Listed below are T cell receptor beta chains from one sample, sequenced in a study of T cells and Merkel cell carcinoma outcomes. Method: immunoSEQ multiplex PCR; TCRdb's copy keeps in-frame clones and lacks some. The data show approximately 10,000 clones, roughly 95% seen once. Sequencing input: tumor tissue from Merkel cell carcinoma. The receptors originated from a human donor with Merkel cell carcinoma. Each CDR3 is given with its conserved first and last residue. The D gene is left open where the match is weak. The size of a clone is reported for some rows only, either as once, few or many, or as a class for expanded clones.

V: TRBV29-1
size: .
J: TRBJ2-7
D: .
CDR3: CSVGGSYEQYF
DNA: TGCAGCGTTGGGGGGAGCTACGAGCAGTACTTC

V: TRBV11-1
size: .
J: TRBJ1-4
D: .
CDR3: CASINPEATNEKLFF
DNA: TGTGCCAGCATTAATCCAGAGGCAACTAATGAAAAACTGTTTTTT

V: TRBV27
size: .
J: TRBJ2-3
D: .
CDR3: CASSFGSIDTQYF
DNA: TGTGCCAGCAGTTTCGGTTCCATAGATACGCAGTATTTT

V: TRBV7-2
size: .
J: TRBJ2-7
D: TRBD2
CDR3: CASSLAGTSGAYEQYF
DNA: TGTGCCAGCAGCTTAGCCGGGACTAGCGGAGCCTACGAGCAGTACTTC

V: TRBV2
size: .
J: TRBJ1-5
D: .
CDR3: CASIGGPEVLGNQPQHF
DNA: TGTGCCAGCATCGGGGGACCCGAGGTCCTCGGCAATCAGCCCCAGCATTTT

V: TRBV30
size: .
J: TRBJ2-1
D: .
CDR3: CAWSPGPEYNEQFF
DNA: TGTGCCTGGAGCCCGGGACCGGAGTACAATGAGCAGTTCTTC

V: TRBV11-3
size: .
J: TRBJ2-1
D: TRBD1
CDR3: CASSFRTSGTGYNEQFF
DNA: TGTGCCAGCAGCTTTCGGACATCCGGGACAGGGTACAATGAGCAGTTCTTC

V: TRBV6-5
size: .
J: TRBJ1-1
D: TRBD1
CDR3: CASSRQGNTEAFF
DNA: TGTGCCAGCAGTCGACAGGGGAACACTGAAGCTTTCTTT

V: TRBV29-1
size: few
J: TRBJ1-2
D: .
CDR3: CSVEVDRGYTF
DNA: TGCAGCGTTGAAGTTGACAGAGGCTACACCTTC

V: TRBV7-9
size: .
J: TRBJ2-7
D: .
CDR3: CASSLSLSSNEQYF
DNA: TGTGCCAGCAGCTTATCTCTAAGTAGTAACGAGCAGTACTTC

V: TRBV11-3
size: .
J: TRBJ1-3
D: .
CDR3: CANSPWTVSGGNTIYF
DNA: TGTGCCAACAGCCCCTGGACAGTCAGCGGTGGAAACACCATATATTTT

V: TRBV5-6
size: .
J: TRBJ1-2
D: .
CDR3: CASSLGSREEYGYTF
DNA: TGTGCCAGCAGCTTGGGGTCCAGGGAGGAGTATGGCTACACCTTC

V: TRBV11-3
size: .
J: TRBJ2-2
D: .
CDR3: CASSLGRRDTGELFF
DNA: TGTGCCAGCAGCTTAGGGCGCAGGGACACCGGGGAGCTGTTTTTT

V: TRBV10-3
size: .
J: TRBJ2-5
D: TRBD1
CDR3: CAISEGTEETQYF
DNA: TGTGCCATCAGTGAGGGGACAGAAGAGACCCAGTACTTC

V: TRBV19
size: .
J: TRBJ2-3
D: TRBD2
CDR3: CASSISMSAGDRTQYF
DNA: TGTGCCAGTAGTATATCAATGTCAGCGGGAGATCGCACGCAGTATTTT

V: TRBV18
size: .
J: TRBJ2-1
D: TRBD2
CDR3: CASSPLAGGRDEQFF
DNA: TGTGCCAGCTCACCCCTAGCGGGAGGGCGGGATGAGCAGTTCTTC

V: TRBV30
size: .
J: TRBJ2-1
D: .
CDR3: CAWSADYEQFF
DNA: TGTGCCTGGAGTGCGGACTATGAGCAGTTCTTC

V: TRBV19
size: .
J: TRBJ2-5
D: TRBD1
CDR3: CASSGGTGYSETQYF
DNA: TGTGCCAGTAGTGGCGGGACAGGGTATTCGGAGACCCAGTACTTC

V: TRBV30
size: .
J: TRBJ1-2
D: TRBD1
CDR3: CAWTGTVYGYTF
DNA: TGTGCCTGGACCGGGACAGTTTATGGCTACACCTTC

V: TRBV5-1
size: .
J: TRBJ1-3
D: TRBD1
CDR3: CASSEDRGNTIYF
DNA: TGCGCCAGCAGCGAGGACAGGGGAAACACCATATATTTT

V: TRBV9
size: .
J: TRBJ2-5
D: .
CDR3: CASSRGLKETQYF
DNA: TGTGCCAGCAGCCGGGGGCTCAAGGAGACCCAGTACTTC

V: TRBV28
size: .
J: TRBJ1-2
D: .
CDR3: CASRLLSGYGYTF
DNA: TGTGCCAGCAGGTTGCTATCGGGGTATGGCTACACCTTC

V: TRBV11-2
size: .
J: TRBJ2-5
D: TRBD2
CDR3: CASSLGSYSGSEETQYF
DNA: TGTGCCAGCAGCTTAGGGTCGTACAGCGGGAGCGAGGAGACCCAGTACTTC

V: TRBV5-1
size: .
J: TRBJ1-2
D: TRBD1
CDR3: CASSAGQGGPKIYTF
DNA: TGCGCCAGCAGCGCAGGACAGGGGGGACCCAAAATCTACACCTTC

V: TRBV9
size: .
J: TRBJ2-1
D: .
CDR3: CASSADLNSYNEQFF
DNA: TGTGCCAGCAGTGCAGACTTAAACTCCTACAATGAGCAGTTCTTC